Below are 29 T cell receptor beta chains sequenced from a single sample in a study of PD-1 blockade in classical Hodgkin lymphoma. Clones were sequenced by immunoSEQ multiplex PCR, and TCRdb holds only the in-frame ones, with some missing. The sample records fewer than 90,000 clones, around 93% being singletons. Each of the patients experienced relapse following autologous stem cell transplantation, and their brentuximab vedotin exposure differed. The sample here was peripheral blood mononuclear cells (PBMCs), taken at baseline. These receptors came from a human donor with classical Hodgkin lymphoma.

The rearrangement joins TRBV5-8 to TRBJ2-2, with D possibly TRBD1 on 6 matching bases. V was clipped by 6 bases and J by 4 bases, with 16 bases between them. This CDR3 contains 15 residues. Looked up from germline, CDR1 is SGHTS and CDR2 is YDEGEE. The CDR3 nucleotides are TGTGCCAGCAACCCAGGGGTCTTGGGCACCGGGGAGCTGTTTTTT. Protein sequence: CASNPGVLGTGELFF.

The gene calls are TRBV7-2 and TRBJ2-7; a weak D match, TRBD2 (7 bases). The germline gives CDR1 SGHTA, CDR2 FQGNSA. This CDR3 has 15 amino acids. V shed 7 bases and J shed 5 bases, with 21 bases lying between them. This CDR3 reads CASNLRGGLIDEQYF. The CDR3 region has the DNA TGTGCCAGCAACCTAAGGGGGGGTTTGATCGACGAGCAGTACTTC.

The chain carries TRBV28 and TRBJ2-7, with a weak D call TRBD1 (6 bases). This CDR3 region has 14 residues. V lost 4 bases and J lost 3, with 13 bases in between. Germline V CDR1 and CDR2: MDHEN, SYDVKM. Written as DNA, the CDR3 is TGTGCCAGCAGTTCTGTAATACAGGGCTACGAGCAGTACTTC. Translated: CASSSVIQGYEQYF.

The chain links TRBV10-1 to TRBJ1-5; D unresolved. Germline V gives CDR1 WNHNN, CDR2 SYGVQD (reference sequence). CDR3 length equals 12 residues. The V and J ends lost 5 bases and 6 bases respectively, with 8 bases between them. The CDR3 DNA reads TGCGCCAGCAGTCTGGGAAGTCAGCCCCAGCATTTT. Its protein is CASSLGSQPQHF.

The V call is TRBV28, the J call TRBJ2-2; no reliable D call. Germline CDR1 and CDR2: MDHEN and SYDVKM. This CDR3 is 15 amino acids long. Trimming removed 2 bases at V and 0 bases at J, with 7 bases between. The CDR3 is CASSLDAANTGELFF. In nucleotides, the CDR3 is TGTGCCAGCAGTTTAGACGCGGCGAACACCGGGGAGCTGTTTTTT.

The chain combines TRBV6-1 with TRBJ1-4; maybe TRBD1 (6 bases). CDR1 and CDR2 (germline): MNHNS, SASEGT. The CDR3 consists of 14 residues. V lost 4 bases, J lost 8 bases, and 14 bases lay in between. The CDR3 protein is CASSATGSGEKLFF. The CDR3 DNA reads TGTGCCAGCAGTGCTACAGGGTCGGGGGAAAAACTGTTTTTT.

The chain is built from TRBV2 and TRBJ1-4, with a tentative D call TRBD1 (6 bases). This CDR3 spans 14 amino acids. CDR1 is SNHLY and CDR2 is FYNNEI in the germline V gene. V was clipped by 3 bases and J by 7 bases, with 12 bases between them. Here the CDR3 DNA reads TGTGCCAGCAGTGACGGGGGCAGGGGTGAAAAACTGTTTTTT. Translation gives CASSDGGRGEKLFF.

The V call is TRBV7-3, the J call TRBJ2-1; 7 nucleotides match TRBD2. Germline V gene data show CDR1 as SGHTA and CDR2 as FQGTGA. The CDR3 sequence is 18 residues long. V was clipped by 2 bases and J by 0 bases; unmatched bases: 10. CDR3 residues: CASSLVLVAGPSYNEQFF. The CDR3 bases are TGTGCCAGCAGCTTAGTACTGGTAGCGGGCCCCTCCTACAATGAGCAGTTCTTC.

The chain carries TRBV4-3 and TRBJ2-1; 8 bases are shared with TRBD1. With V trimmed by 4 bases and J by 8 bases, 4 bases remained unmatched. In germline, CDR1 is LGHNA, CDR2 YSLEER. CDR3 length: 13 residues. The CDR3 region is CASSPQGGHEQFF. In nucleotides, the CDR3 is TGCGCCAGCAGCCCACAGGGGGGCCATGAGCAGTTCTTC.

The chain employs TRBV11-1 and TRBJ2-7; D might be TRBD2 (6 bases). V was clipped by 5 bases and J by 5 bases, with 22 bases between them. Germline CDR1 SGHAT, CDR2 FQDESV (reference sequence). This CDR3 is 16 amino acids long. The CDR3 loop reads CASSPLLAGPGNEQYF. In DNA form, the CDR3 reads TGTGCCAGCAGCCCGCTTCTGGCGGGACCGGGGAACGAGCAGTACTTC.

This rearrangement joins TRBV28 to TRBJ1-5, with unresolved D. The CDR3 has 12 residues. V dropped 5 bases and J dropped 5 bases, with 7 bases sitting between them. Germline CDR1 and CDR2: MDHEN and SYDVKM. Written as DNA, the CDR3 is TGTGCCAGCAGTAGTTCAGATCAGCCCCAGCATTTT. This translates into CASSSSDQPQHF.

This chain joins TRBV5-1 and TRBJ1-4; D is perhaps TRBD1 (6 bases). The CDR3 sequence is 14 residues long. The V gene lost 1 base and the J gene lost 8 bases, with 12 bases spanning the gap. Germline V gives CDR1 SGHRS, CDR2 YFSETQ. The CDR3 bases are TGCGCCAGCAGCTTGCAGGGGAGGGGGGAAAAACTGTTTTTT. Translating it yields CASSLQGRGEKLFF. Using reference TRBV5-1 and TRBJ1-4 for the parts outside the CDR3, the full variable domain is KAGVTQTPRYLIKTRGQQVTLSCSPISGHRSVSWYQQTPGQGLQFLFEYFSETQRNKGNFPGRFSGRQFSNSRSEMNVSTLELGDSALYLCASSLQGRGEKLFFGSGTQLSVL.

A single count supports this clone. The chain links TRBV6-5 to TRBJ1-5; tentatively, D is TRBD1 (5 bases). Per germline, CDR1 MNHEY and CDR2 SVGAGI. The CDR3 covers 14 residues. V lost 1 base, J lost 6 bases, and 10 bases lay in between. CDR3 sequence: CASSYLGLSQPQHF. The CDR3 nucleotides read TGTGCCAGCAGTTACTTGGGGCTGAGTCAGCCCCAGCATTTT.

The rearrangement joins TRBV7-3 to TRBJ2-1, with D tentatively TRBD1 (6 bases). Germline CDR1 reads SGHTA; CDR2 reads FQGTGA. V lost 4 bases to trimming and J lost 4 bases, with 14 bases between them. The CDR3 runs 15 residues. CDR3 nucleotide sequence: TGTGCCAGCAGCTCCACAGCACAGGGATACAATGAGCAGTTCTTC. This translates into CASSSTAQGYNEQFF. Combining the CDR3 with reference TRBV7-3 and TRBJ2-1 gives the whole variable domain GAGVSQTPSNKVTEKGKYVELRCDPISGHTALYWYRQSLGQGPEFLIYFQGTGAADDSGLPNDRFFAVRPEGSVSTLKIQRTERGDSAVYLCASSSTAQGYNEQFFGPGTRLTVL.

This chain uses TRBV7-6 with TRBJ2-1; TRBD1 agrees at 7 bases. CDR1 SGHVS and CDR2 FNYEAQ come from the germline V gene. After removal of 1 base from V and 7 bases from J, the junction contained 1 base not matched to a gene. This CDR3 spans 13 amino acids. DNA for the CDR3: TGTGCCAGCAGCTTAGAGGGGGCAAATGAGCAGTTCTTC. Encoded protein: CASSLEGANEQFF.

This clone was seen once. The chain carries TRBV27 and TRBJ1-2; the D is unclear. This CDR3 is built from 13 residues. Germline V CDR1 and CDR2: MNHEY, SMNVEV (reference sequence). V lost 2 bases and J 3 bases, leaving 7 bases between the germline ends. Here the CDR3 DNA reads TGTGCCAGCAGTTTAGTAGGCGACTATGGCTACACCTTC. This translates into CASSLVGDYGYTF.

The chain joins TRBV11-2 to TRBJ1-4; unclear D gene. The V end was cut by 2 bases, the J end by 5 bases, with 18 bases between. The CDR3 has 17 residues. CDR1 is SGHAT, CDR2 FQNNGV, per germline. CDR3 sequence: CASSLLALGGINEKLFF. Here the CDR3 DNA reads TGTGCCAGCAGCTTACTAGCTCTGGGAGGGATAAATGAAAAACTGTTTTTT.

The chain joins TRBV27 to TRBJ2-3; D gene ambiguous. Trimming stripped 2 bases from V and 2 bases from J, with 8 bases between. The CDR3 covers 14 residues. Germline V gene data show CDR1 as MNHEY and CDR2 as SMNVEV (reference sequence). This CDR3 reads CASSLSQHTDTQYF. CDR3 nucleotide sequence: TGTGCCAGCAGTTTAAGCCAGCACACAGATACGCAGTATTTT.

This clone came up once. The V call is TRBV6-1, the J call TRBJ2-3, with a tentative D call TRBD2 (6 bases). The CDR3 contains 16 residues. Trimming took off 1 base at V and 5 bases at J, with 16 bases between the two ends. Germline V CDR1 and CDR2: MNHNS, SASEGT. CDR3 sequence: CASSEGPGRYIDTQYF. The CDR3 DNA reads as TGTGCCAGCAGTGAAGGCCCGGGGAGGTACATAGATACGCAGTATTTT.

The chain joins TRBV5-1 to TRBJ2-3; 7 bases match TRBD1. V lost 5 bases to trimming and J lost 0 bases; unmatched junction nucleotides: 6. Germline V gives CDR1 SGHRS, CDR2 YFSETQ. This CDR3 is built from 15 residues. This CDR3 is CASRIGTVSTDTQYF. In nucleotides, the CDR3 is TGCGCCAGCAGAATCGGGACAGTAAGCACAGATACGCAGTATTTT.

The genes are TRBV7-8 and TRBJ1-1; maybe TRBD1 (5 bases). Germline loops: CDR1 SGHVS, CDR2 FQNEAQ. CDR3 length: 15 amino acids. The germline V and J ends were trimmed by 2 bases and 3 bases, with 13 bases remaining between them. Here the CDR3 reads CASSLHPGLDTEAFF. The CDR3, as DNA: TGTGCCAGCAGCTTACACCCAGGGCTGGACACTGAAGCTTTCTTT.

Here the CDR3 reads CASSLAGTGGTDTQYF. The CDR3 DNA reads TGTGCCAGCAGCTTAGCGGGGACAGGGGGAACAGATACGCAGTATTTT. The chain recombines TRBV7-9 with TRBJ2-3; 11 bases align to TRBD1. V shed 0 bases, J shed 3 bases, and the junction held 2 bases outside the gene matches. This CDR3 is 16 amino acids long. Germline CDR1 is SEHNR and CDR2 is FQNEAQ (reference sequence).

The CDR3 is CASSPTGYEKLFF. DNA for the CDR3: TGTGCCAGTAGCCCGACAGGGTACGAAAAACTGTTTTTT. The genes are TRBV19 and TRBJ1-4; 7 nucleotides align to TRBD1. The CDR3 runs to 13 residues. From germline, CDR1 is LNHDA and CDR2 SQIVND (reference sequence). The ends lost 6 bases at V and 8 bases at J; junction bases unmatched: 6.

The chain joins TRBV5-1 to TRBJ2-1; D is possibly TRBD1 (5 bases). Germline assignment: CDR1 SGHRS and CDR2 YFSETQ. The ends were cut back, 2 bases at V and 5 bases at J, with 17 bases in the middle. CDR3 length: 16 residues. The CDR3 is CASSLFWGDPHNEQFF. The CDR3 region has the DNA TGCGCCAGCAGCTTATTTTGGGGCGATCCCCACAATGAGCAGTTCTTC.

The rearrangement links TRBV4-3 to TRBJ2-1; 9 bases are shared with TRBD1. The CDR3 sequence is 17 residues long. V lost 1 base, J lost 10 bases, and 14 bases stayed unmatched. CDR1 and CDR2 (germline): LGHNA, YSLEER. CDR3 sequence reads: CASSQVWGTGPSGEQFF. CDR3 nucleotide sequence: TGCGCCAGCAGCCAAGTGTGGGGGACAGGGCCCTCTGGGGAGCAGTTCTTC.

This CDR3 reads CASSLWGDYGYTF. CDR3 nucleotides: TGTGCCAGCAGTTTATGGGGCGATTATGGCTACACCTTC. This chain links TRBV28 with TRBJ1-2, with unresolved D. The CDR3 sequence is 13 residues long. From germline, CDR1 is MDHEN and CDR2 SYDVKM. V was trimmed by 0 bases and J by 5 bases, leaving 7 bases between them.

The chain joins TRBV19 to TRBJ1-1; the match to TRBD1 covers 7 bases. This CDR3 comprises 15 residues. CDR1 LNHDA and CDR2 SQIVND come from the germline V gene (reference sequence). V was clipped by 2 bases and J by 1 base; unmatched bases: 4. Here the CDR3 DNA reads TGTGCCAGTAGTATACAGGGGGAGGGGAACACTGAAGCTTTCTTT. Its translation is CASSIQGEGNTEAFF. The whole variable domain, filled in from reference TRBV19 and TRBJ1-1, reads DGGITQSPKYLFRKEGQNVTLSCEQNLNHDAMYWYRQDPGQGLRLIYYSQIVNDFQKGDIAEGYSVSREKKESFPLTVTSAQKNPTAFYLCASSIQGEGNTEAFFGQGTRLTVV.

The J gene is TRBJ2-7, the V gene TRBV9; 10 positions agree with TRBD2. Germline V gene sequence: CDR1 SGDLS, CDR2 YYNGEE. V lost 3 bases to trimming and J lost 2 bases; unmatched junction nucleotides: 2. This CDR3 spans 14 amino acids. The chain's CDR3 is CASSATSGAYEQYF. In DNA, the CDR3 is TGTGCCAGCAGCGCCACTAGCGGGGCCTACGAGCAGTACTTC.

This chain uses TRBV19 with TRBJ1-1; D may be TRBD1 (6 bases). V shed 8 bases and J shed 3 bases, with 13 bases lying between them. This CDR3 region has 13 residues. From germline, CDR1 is LNHDA and CDR2 SQIVND (reference sequence). CDR3 sequence: CASHRDGDTEAFF. CDR3 nucleotides: TGTGCCAGTCACAGGGACGGGGACACTGAAGCTTTCTTT.